These T cell receptor beta chains were read from a single sample in a study of blood T cells in healthy people across ages. MiXCR was run by TCRdb on the 5' RACE reads, yielding one entry per CDR3 protein. The sample yields some 1,800,000 distinct CDR3 sequences, 35% to 50% seen once. Input material: blood. The receptors were sampled from a human donor in good health. CDR3s include the opening cysteine and the closing phenylalanine or tryptophan. Each record gives: J gene, D gene, V gene, clone size, CDR3 DNA, CDR3 protein. The D gene is left open where the match is weak. Size is omitted from some rows. Given values are once, few, many or a class for expanded clones.

J: TRBJ2-7; D: NA; V: TRBV28; size: few; DNA: TGTGCCAGCAGTTCCAGGCTACCATACGAGCAGTACTTC; CDR3: CASSSRLPYEQYF
J: TRBJ1-1; D: NA; V: TRBV9; size: NA; DNA: TGTGCCAGCAGCCTGACCGAGGTTAGGACTGAAGCTTTCTTT; CDR3: CASSLTEVRTEAFF
J: TRBJ1-1; D: NA; V: TRBV7-2; size: NA; DNA: TGTGCCAGCAGCTTAGCGGGATCGCCCCGCGGAGCTTTCTTT; CDR3: CASSLAGSPRGAFF
J: TRBJ2-5; D: TRBD1; V: TRBV20-1; size: NA; DNA: TGCAGTGCTGCCTCACAGGGGCGCAGGTACCAAGAGACCCAGTACTTC; CDR3: CSAASQGRRYQETQYF
J: TRBJ2-1; D: TRBD1; V: TRBV29-1; size: few; DNA: TGCAGCGCCTTCCGGGACAGCAACAATGAGCAGTTCTTC; CDR3: CSAFRDSNNEQFF
J: TRBJ1-2; D: NA; V: TRBV28; size: once; DNA: TGTGCCAGCAGTTTATCGGGTTGGGTCGAAGGTTCCAGTGGCTACACCTTC; CDR3: CASSLSGWVEGSSGYTF
J: TRBJ1-2; D: TRBD1; V: TRBV29-1; size: few; DNA: TGCAGCGTTGAAGGGACAGGGGGTGGCTACACCTTC; CDR3: CSVEGTGGGYTF
J: TRBJ2-5; D: TRBD2; V: TRBV6-5; size: NA; DNA: TGTGCCAGCAGTTATTCCAGCGGGGAGTACCAAGAGACCCAGTACTTC; CDR3: CASSYSSGEYQETQYF
J: TRBJ2-1; D: NA; V: TRBV20-1; size: NA; DNA: TGCAGTGCTACCTTTCGAATAGTCTTGGGGGGAGGTGAGCAGTTCTTC; CDR3: CSATFRIVLGGGEQFF
J: TRBJ2-5; D: TRBD1; V: TRBV6-2/TRBV6-3; size: NA; DNA: TGTGCCAAAAATACGGGACAGGGAAGGCAAGAGACCCAGTACTTC; CDR3: CAKNTGQGRQETQYF
J: TRBJ2-7; D: NA; V: TRBV7-9; size: few; DNA: TGTGCCAGCAGCCCCTTACAGGGTTATATGCACGAGCAGTACTTC; CDR3: CASSPLQGYMHEQYF
J: TRBJ2-6; D: TRBD1; V: TRBV7-9; size: few; DNA: TGTGCCAGCAGCTACCCCACAGGGGGCGGCGCTTCTGGGGCCAACGTCCTGACTTTC; CDR3: CASSYPTGGGASGANVLTF
J: TRBJ1-2; D: NA; V: TRBV18; size: NA; DNA: TGTGCCAGCTCTCCCGGGACCCGGCTGGGCTACACCTTC; CDR3: CASSPGTRLGYTF
J: TRBJ2-1; D: NA; V: TRBV15; size: NA; DNA: TGTGCCACCAGCAGCAACGGACTTGGGTCCTACAATGAGCAGTTCTTC; CDR3: CATSSNGLGSYNEQFF
J: TRBJ1-2; D: NA; V: TRBV12-3/TRBV12-4; size: many; DNA: TGTGCCAGCAGGCGGCCTGGGACAACTGGCTACACCTTC; CDR3: CASRRPGTTGYTF
J: TRBJ2-7; D: NA; V: TRBV7-2; size: few; DNA: TGTGCCAGCAGCTCCCGGGGTTTTCGGGGCGAGCAGTACTTC; CDR3: CASSSRGFRGEQYF
J: TRBJ2-1; D: NA; V: TRBV3-1; size: NA; DNA: TGTGCCGGCAGCCAAGACCCTTGGAGCTCCTACAATGAGCAGTTCTTC; CDR3: CAGSQDPWSSYNEQFF
J: TRBJ1-2; D: NA; V: TRBV20-1; size: few; DNA: TGCAGTCTAACTGGGTTGACTAACTATGGCTACACCTTC; CDR3: CSLTGLTNYGYTF
J: TRBJ2-7; D: TRBD1; V: TRBV18; size: NA; DNA: TGTGCCAGCTCACCAACAACGGGACAGGGAGTCGAGCAGTACTTC; CDR3: CASSPTTGQGVEQYF
J: TRBJ1-6; D: NA; V: TRBV5-4; size: NA; DNA: TGTGCCAGCAGCCCGTCCCCCGGACTCTATAATTCACCCCTCCACTTT; CDR3: CASSPSPGLYNSPLHF
J: TRBJ1-2; D: NA; V: TRBV11-2; size: few; DNA: TGTGCCAGCAGCTTTGGCGGCAGCGACTATGGCTACACCTTC; CDR3: CASSFGGSDYGYTF
J: TRBJ2-3; D: NA; V: TRBV7-3; size: NA; DNA: TGTGCCAGCAGCTTAAATTTCATAGATACGCAGTATTTT; CDR3: CASSLNFIDTQYF
J: TRBJ2-4; D: NA; V: TRBV3-1; size: NA; DNA: TGTGCCAGCAGCCAAGATCGTGGGCGGTCCAGGGAGCAGTACTTC; CDR3: CASSQDRGRSREQYF
J: TRBJ2-3; D: NA; V: TRBV7-8; size: NA; DNA: TGTGCCAGCAGCTGGCTAGGGGATACGCAGTATTTT; CDR3: CASSWLGDTQYF
J: TRBJ2-3; D: NA; V: TRBV5-1; size: NA; DNA: TGCGCCAGCAATGAGGGGATCACAGATACGCAGTATTTT; CDR3: CASNEGITDTQYF
J: TRBJ2-3; D: TRBD2; V: TRBV12-3/TRBV12-4; size: NA; DNA: TGTGCCAGCAGTTTTCTCCTAGCGGTCACAGATACGCAGTATTTT; CDR3: CASSFLLAVTDTQYF
J: TRBJ1-2; D: NA; V: TRBV6-1; size: NA; DNA: TGTGCCAGCAGTTCAGAGCCCGATGGCGGCTACACCTTC; CDR3: CASSSEPDGGYTF
J: TRBJ2-7; D: TRBD2; V: TRBV6-5; size: few; DNA: TGTGCCAGCAGTTACTCGGGGATTCTAGCGGGGACCGACGAGCAGTACTTC; CDR3: CASSYSGILAGTDEQYF
J: TRBJ2-2; D: NA; V: TRBV27; size: many; DNA: TGTGCCAGCAGTCCCCAGGCGGGCACCGGGGAGCTGTTTTTT; CDR3: CASSPQAGTGELFF
J: TRBJ2-5; D: TRBD2; V: TRBV14; size: NA; DNA: TGTGCCAGCAGCCAGGGAATAGCGGGGGAGACCCAGTACTTC; CDR3: CASSQGIAGETQYF
J: TRBJ2-1; D: TRBD2; V: TRBV18; size: NA; DNA: TGTGCCAGCTCACCGGGACTAGCGGGGGCGGACAATGAGCAGTTCTTC; CDR3: CASSPGLAGADNEQFF
J: TRBJ1-1; D: TRBD1; V: TRBV13; size: NA; DNA: TGTGCCAGCAGCTTCCGACAGGGTGCCCACACTGAAGCTTTCTTT; CDR3: CASSFRQGAHTEAFF
J: TRBJ1-6; D: NA; V: TRBV3-1; size: few; DNA: TGTGCCAGCAGCCCCATCGGAGACATGGGCTATAATTCACCCCTCCACTTT; CDR3: CASSPIGDMGYNSPLHF
J: TRBJ1-5; D: NA; V: TRBV20-1; size: NA; DNA: TGCAGTGTAGTTAGCGGGCGCGATCAGCCCCAGCATTTT; CDR3: CSVVSGRDQPQHF
J: TRBJ1-5; D: NA; V: TRBV12-3/TRBV12-4; size: few; DNA: TGTGCCAGCAGTTTAAACCTACGGAGCAATCAGCCCCAGCATTTT; CDR3: CASSLNLRSNQPQHF
J: TRBJ1-6; D: NA; V: TRBV11-3; size: once; DNA: TGTGCCAGCAGCGCGGGAGCTTGGGGCTCACCCCTCCACTTT; CDR3: CASSAGAWGSPLHF
J: TRBJ1-4; D: TRBD1; V: TRBV18; size: few; DNA: TGTGCCAGCTCACGAGCCGGGACAGGGTATGAAAAACTGTTTTTT; CDR3: CASSRAGTGYEKLFF
J: TRBJ1-2; D: NA; V: TRBV20-1; size: NA; DNA: TGCAGTACTAAGCGTGGGGATGGCTACACCTTC; CDR3: CSTKRGDGYTF
J: TRBJ2-5; D: NA; V: TRBV12-5; size: few; DNA: TGTGCTAGTGGTTTGACGGAGACCCAGTACTTC; CDR3: CASGLTETQYF
J: TRBJ2-1; D: NA; V: TRBV5-1; size: NA; DNA: TGCGCCAGCAGCTTAGGGGAATATGAGCAGTTCTTC; CDR3: CASSLGEYEQFF
J: TRBJ2-3; D: NA; V: TRBV9; size: few; DNA: TGTGCCAGCAGCGTAGGAGAGCGGGATACGCAGTATTTT; CDR3: CASSVGERDTQYF
J: TRBJ2-1; D: TRBD2; V: TRBV20-1; size: NA; DNA: TGCAGTGCTAGAGATCCAGCGGGGGGGCCAGGCGATGAGCAGTTCTTC; CDR3: CSARDPAGGPGDEQFF
J: TRBJ2-3; D: TRBD1; V: TRBV24-1; size: few; DNA: TGTGCCACCAGTGACTCGGGACAGGGGAGAGATACGCAGTATTTT; CDR3: CATSDSGQGRDTQYF
J: TRBJ2-5; D: TRBD2; V: TRBV5-1; size: NA; DNA: TGCGCCAGCAGCTTGGTCCCGGGGGGGGCGCAGGAGACCCAGTACTTC; CDR3: CASSLVPGGAQETQYF
J: TRBJ2-7; D: NA; V: TRBV7-2; size: NA; DNA: TGTGCCAGCAACTTACGGACCTTCTACGAGCAGTACTTC; CDR3: CASNLRTFYEQYF
J: TRBJ1-4; D: NA; V: TRBV7-8; size: NA; DNA: TGTGCCAGCAGCTTAACATGGTTTCGTGAAAAACTGTTTTTT; CDR3: CASSLTWFREKLFF
J: TRBJ2-1; D: TRBD2; V: TRBV20-1; size: NA; DNA: TGCAGTGCAGTAACTAGCGGGGGTTTGGGCAATGAGCAGTTCTTC; CDR3: CSAVTSGGLGNEQFF
J: TRBJ1-1; D: NA; V: TRBV20-1; size: once; DNA: TGCAGTGCTAGTTGGACAGCGGACACTGAAGCTTTCTTT; CDR3: CSASWTADTEAFF
J: TRBJ2-1; D: TRBD2; V: TRBV4-2; size: NA; DNA: TGTGCCAGCAGCCAAAGGACTGGCGGGGGGTTTTACAATGAGCAGTTCTTC; CDR3: CASSQRTGGGFYNEQFF
J: TRBJ2-1; D: TRBD1; V: TRBV7-9; size: NA; DNA: TGTGCCAGCAGCCTCTTAGAGGGGGCCCGCCCCAATGAGCAGTTCTTC; CDR3: CASSLLEGARPNEQFF
J: TRBJ1-5; D: NA; V: TRBV20-1; size: few; DNA: TGCAGTGCCTTGGTGGACAATCAGCCCCAGCATTTT; CDR3: CSALVDNQPQHF
J: TRBJ2-6; D: TRBD2; V: TRBV27; size: NA; DNA: TGTGCCAGCAGTCCCCTAGCGGGGCCCCACTCTGGGGCCAACGTCCTGACTTTC; CDR3: CASSPLAGPHSGANVLTF
J: TRBJ1-5; D: TRBD1; V: TRBV4-2; size: NA; DNA: TGTGCCAGCAGCCAAGAAGACAGGGATCAGCCCCAGCATTTT; CDR3: CASSQEDRDQPQHF